These 9 T cell receptor beta chains originate from one sample sequenced in a study of PD-1 blockade in classical Hodgkin lymphoma. Some clones are missing from TCRdb's copy, which holds only in-frame ones; the method was immunoSEQ multiplex PCR. This sample has about 36,000 clones, with around 70% found just once. All trial patients relapsed after autologous stem cell transplantation. The specimen comprised peripheral blood mononuclear cells (PBMCs), sampled before the second cycle of nivolumab. These receptors were collected from a human donor with classical Hodgkin lymphoma.

This chain links TRBV7-3 with TRBJ2-3; D is perhaps TRBD1 or TRBD2 (5 bases each). The CDR3 covers 16 residues. Germline V gene lookup returns CDR1 SGHTA and CDR2 FQGTGA. V was trimmed by 2 bases and J by 0 bases, leaving 12 bases between them. CDR3: CASSLGAGGSTDTQYF. Here the CDR3 DNA reads TGTGCCAGCAGCTTAGGGGCAGGAGGTAGCACAGATACGCAGTATTTT.

This chain connects TRBV18 to TRBJ1-1; no firm D call. The CDR3 runs 12 residues. Germline V gene lookup returns CDR1 KGHSH and CDR2 LQKENI. Trimming took 2 bases from V and 6 from J, leaving 7 bases between them. The CDR3 protein is CASSPGSPEAFF. DNA for the CDR3: TGTGCCAGCTCACCAGGCTCCCCTGAAGCTTTCTTT.

The CDR3 spells CAISVRAGTDTQYF. The CDR3 DNA is TGTGCCATCAGTGTTAGGGCTGGCACAGATACGCAGTATTTT. The rearrangement links TRBV10-3 to TRBJ2-3, with D unresolved. The CDR3 length is 14 residues. The V end lost 4 bases, the J end lost 1 base, and 9 bases lay between the germline ends. CDR1 is ENHRY and CDR2 is SYGVKD in the germline V gene.

The V gene is TRBV30, the J gene TRBJ1-3; D is undetermined. Germline V CDR1 and CDR2: GTSNPN, SVGIG (reference sequence). Trimming removed 0 bases at V and 6 bases at J, with 3 bases between. The CDR3 covers 11 residues. The CDR3 loop reads CAWSVANTIYF. The CDR3 DNA reads TGTGCCTGGAGTGTTGCAAACACCATATATTTT.

The chain links TRBV2 to TRBJ2-1; 8 bases fit TRBD2. This CDR3 is built from 14 residues. The junction had 6 bases not matched to a gene; V was cut back by 7 bases and J by 4 bases. The germline CDR1 and CDR2 sequences are SNHLY and FYNNEI. The DNA for the CDR3 is TGTGCCAGCATGAGTAGCGGGGTGTACAATGAGCAGTTCTTC. This encodes CASMSSGVYNEQFF.

V usage is TRBV18 and J usage is TRBJ2-7; the D gene is possibly TRBD1 (5 bases). Germline V lookup: CDR1 KGHSH, CDR2 LQKENI. CDR3 length equals 15 residues. V was trimmed by 3 bases and J by 4 bases, leaving 16 bases between them. CDR3 region: CASSPAQGSGYEQYF. Here the CDR3 DNA reads TGTGCCAGCTCACCTGCCCAGGGATCCGGGTACGAGCAGTACTTC.

For the CDR3, the DNA is TGTGCCAGCTCACCGGACCTTAACACTGAAGCTTTCTTT. As protein: CASSPDLNTEAFF. The gene calls are TRBV18 and TRBJ1-1; no definite D call. The CDR3 length is 13 residues. Trimming removed 3 bases at V and 2 bases at J, with 7 bases between. Germline V lookup: CDR1 KGHSH, CDR2 LQKENI.

This rearrangement joins TRBV4-3 to TRBJ2-1; a weak D match, TRBD2 (6 bases). Trimming stripped 0 bases from V and 2 bases from J, with 8 bases between. CDR1 and CDR2 from the germline V gene are LGHNA and YSLEER. The CDR3 covers 15 residues. CDR3 DNA: TGCGCCAGCAGCCAAGATGGGGGGACCTACAATGAGCAGTTCTTC. It is translated as CASSQDGGTYNEQFF.

This clone was seen only once. The chain recombines TRBV6-6 with TRBJ1-2, with 7 bases that match TRBD1. The V gene end was trimmed by 6 bases and the J gene end by 4 bases; junction bases not matched to a gene: 2. Germline CDR1 reads MNHNY; CDR2 reads SVGAGI (reference sequence). The length of the CDR3 is 12 residues. The CDR3 protein is CASRGGRYGYTF. The CDR3 nucleotides are TGTGCCAGCAGAGGGGGCCGCTATGGCTACACCTTC.